One sample yielded the 29 T cell receptor beta chains listed below, sequenced in a study of response to subunit inactivated influenza vaccine. Each CDR3 protein is one row after TCRdb ran MiXCR on the RT-PCR reads. Among around 750,000 distinct CDR3 sequences listed, approximately 22% were seen once. The sequencing used PBMCs from blood, collected around 5 days after vaccination. The source is a man aged 50-60 years who received an inactivated influenza vaccine.

This clonotype was detected only a few times. This chain uses TRBV2 with TRBJ2-3, with TRBD2 matching 8 bases. Germline lookup yields CDR1 SNHLY and CDR2 FYNNEI. V dropped 0 bases and J dropped 4; count of bases not matched to a gene: 3. The CDR3 is made up of 15 amino acids. The CDR3 coding sequence is TGTGCCAGCAGTGAAGCGGGAGCGGGAGCAGATACGCAGTATTTT. This sequence encodes CASSEAGAGADTQYF.

This clonotype was seen a handful of times. V usage is TRBV20-1 and J usage is TRBJ2-7; TRBD2 aligns across 10 bases. Per the germline V gene, CDR1 is DFQATT and CDR2 is SNEGSKA (reference sequence). V lost 5 bases to trimming and J lost 6 bases; unmatched junction nucleotides: 10. This CDR3 contains 14 residues. CDR3 nucleotides: TGCAGTGCTCGGAGCGGGAGGGCCTTTAGCGAGCAGTACTTC. Translation: CSARSGRAFSEQYF.

The chain couples TRBV5-5 to TRBJ2-7; D ambiguous. The CDR3 is 14 residues long. V lost 0 bases and J lost 2, with 9 bases in between. CDR1 SGHKS and CDR2 YYEKEE come from the germline V gene (reference sequence). CDR3 coding DNA: TGTGCCAGCAGCTTGGGACTTGCAACCTACGAGCAGTACTTC. Protein: CASSLGLATYEQYF.

This clonotype appeared a few times. The rearrangement links TRBV20-1 to TRBJ2-7; D may be TRBD1 or TRBD2 (6 bases each). CDR3 size: 13 residues. CDR1 is DFQATT and CDR2 is SNEGSKA in the germline V gene (reference sequence). Trimming took off 3 bases at V and 4 bases at J, with 13 bases between the two ends. The CDR3 coding sequence is TGCAGTGCTAGCCGGGGGCCATCTTACGAGCAGTACTTC. Protein product: CSASRGPSYEQYF.

In its sample, this clonotype was seen a few times. The rearrangement joins TRBV20-1 to TRBJ1-1; perhaps TRBD1 as D (6 bases). The CDR3 extends over 11 amino acids. From germline, CDR1 is DFQATT and CDR2 SNEGSKA (reference sequence). Trimming took off 7 bases at V and 7 bases at J, with 13 bases between the two ends. The CDR3 DNA reads as TGCAGTGTTGTCCAGGGGAATGAAGCTTTCTTT. It specifies CSVVQGNEAFF.

This clonotype was picked up many times. The V call is TRBV12-3 or TRBV12-4, the J call TRBJ2-1; the match to TRBD2 covers 7 bases. After removal of 6 bases from V and 9 bases from J, the junction contained 14 bases not matched to a gene. The CDR3 consists of 15 residues. The CDR3 nucleotides read TGTGCCAGCAGGGAACGGGAGGTCCCCATTTTTGAGCAGTTCTTC. It codes for CASREREVPIFEQFF.

This clonotype was recorded a few times. This chain uses TRBV10-2 with TRBJ2-3, with TRBD2 matching 11 bases. Germline V CDR1 and CDR2: WSHSY, SAAADI. The trim removed 0 bases at V and 4 bases at J, leaving 6 bases unmatched. The CDR3 has 17 amino acids. The DNA of the CDR3 is TGCGCCAGCAGTGAGTCGCTTAGCGGGGGGGCATCAGATACGCAGTATTTT. Translation gives CASSESLSGGASDTQYF.

This clonotype was seen more than once but under ten times. The V and J genes are TRBV7-2 and TRBJ2-1, with 8 bases lining up with TRBD1. Germline V CDR1 and CDR2: SGHTA, FQGNSA. V lost 5 bases to trimming and J lost 7 bases; unmatched junction nucleotides: 10. This CDR3 is 15 amino acids long. This CDR3 is CASSPYGQGGNEQFF. Here the CDR3 DNA reads TGTGCCAGCAGCCCCTACGGACAGGGTGGGAATGAGCAGTTCTTC.

The rearrangement links TRBV7-9 to TRBJ1-1; D remains unclear. Between the trimmed V and J ends, which lost 8 bases and 2 bases, there was a span of 15 bases. CDR1 and CDR2 (germline): SEHNR, FQNEAQ (reference sequence). The CDR3 loop spans 14 amino acids. CDR3 DNA: TGTGCCAGCCACAGTGGAGCGATTAACACTGAAGCTTTCTTT. Amino acids: CASHSGAINTEAFF.

V usage is TRBV12-3 or TRBV12-4 and J usage is TRBJ1-4, with unresolved D. CDR3 length equals 15 residues. V was pared by 6 bases and J by 3 bases, with 14 bases between. The CDR3 loop is CASRAPGLANEKLFF. The CDR3 DNA sequence: TGTGCCAGCAGGGCCCCCGGGTTGGCTAATGAAAAACTGTTTTTT.

This clonotype was seen ten or more times. This chain connects TRBV5-1 to TRBJ2-1; D ambiguous. Trimming removed 6 bases at V and 5 bases at J, with 15 bases between. CDR1 is SGHRS, CDR2 YFSETQ, per germline. The CDR3 has 14 amino acids. The CDR3 DNA reads as TGCGCCAGCATCCGAAGCCCCGATAACAATGAGCAGTTCTTC. As protein: CASIRSPDNNEQFF.

This clonotype was counted only a few times. The chain carries TRBV15 and TRBJ1-1, with D hard to call. Germline V CDR1 and CDR2: LNHNV, YYDKDF (reference sequence). CDR3 length: 15 amino acids. V lost 3 bases and J 0 bases, leaving 11 bases between the germline ends. The CDR3 here is CATSSGVVMNTEAFF. The CDR3 DNA follows: TGTGCCACCAGCAGCGGGGTTGTCATGAACACTGAAGCTTTCTTT.

The CDR3 DNA reads as TGCAGTGCTAGAAGAGGACCGGGTCGACAGGGGGGATCTAACACTGAAGCTTTCTTT. This translates into CSARRGPGRQGGSNTEAFF. The J gene is TRBJ1-1, the V gene TRBV20-1; TRBD1 aligns across 9 bases. Germline V lookup: CDR1 DFQATT, CDR2 SNEGSKA (reference sequence). The CDR3 runs 19 residues. Losses at the gene ends were 2 bases for V and 2 bases for J; bases not matched to a gene: 18.

The V and J genes are TRBV20-1 and TRBJ2-7, with TRBD1 matching 7 bases. The trim removed 3 bases at V and 6 bases at J, leaving 14 bases unmatched. Germline loops: CDR1 DFQATT, CDR2 SNEGSKA (reference sequence). CDR3 size: 15 residues. This chain's CDR3 is CSARDGQVFLGEQYF. In DNA, the CDR3 is TGCAGTGCTAGGGACGGACAGGTCTTCCTGGGCGAGCAGTACTTC.

In its sample, this clonotype was seen a few times. The gene calls are TRBV2 and TRBJ2-6, with 9 bases lining up with TRBD1. CDR1 and CDR2 (germline): SNHLY, FYNNEI. The J segment lost 2 bases and the V segment lost 6 bases, leaving 5 bases of the junction unmatched. The CDR3 runs to 16 residues. CDR3 in DNA: TGTGCCAGCAGCGCCCACAGGGGGCCTGGGGCCAACGTCCTGACTTTC. Encoded protein: CASSAHRGPGANVLTF.

This chain links TRBV20-1 with TRBJ1-2; no clear D. This CDR3 has 17 residues. From germline, CDR1 is DFQATT and CDR2 SNEGSKA (reference sequence). Trimming removed 0 bases from V and 0 bases from J, with 17 bases in between. The CDR3 DNA follows: TGCAGTGCTAGAGATCCCGCAGTTCTCCAAGCTAACTATGGCTACACCTTC. Amino acid sequence: CSARDPAVLQANYGYTF.

J is TRBJ2-1 and V is TRBV12-3 or TRBV12-4; 12 bases fit TRBD1. V lost 5 bases and J lost 10; bases outside the gene matches: 9. This CDR3 spans 15 amino acids. The chain's CDR3 is CASSGPGQGAGEQFF. The DNA for the CDR3 is TGTGCCAGCAGTGGGCCGGGACAGGGGGCAGGAGAGCAGTTCTTC.

This clonotype was observed many times. The V and J genes are TRBV7-2 and TRBJ2-3; TRBD2 is a possible D gene (5 bases). Germline CDR1 SGHTA, CDR2 FQGNSA. Deletions cut 8 bases from V and 3 bases from J, with 15 bases between. This CDR3 is 14 amino acids long. CDR3 nucleotide sequence: TGTGCCAGCGCCCGGGATCTCGGGACAGATACGCAGTATTTT. Its protein product is CASARDLGTDTQYF.

The genes are TRBV6-1 and TRBJ2-7; 8 positions match TRBD1. This CDR3 is built from 16 residues. CDR1 and CDR2 from the germline V gene are MNHNS and SASEGT. The ends lost 4 bases at V and 4 bases at J; junction bases unmatched: 12. Here the CDR3 reads CASSVVWSRGLYEQYF. The CDR3 bases are TGTGCCAGCAGTGTCGTCTGGAGCAGGGGGCTATACGAGCAGTACTTC.

V usage is TRBV3-1 and J usage is TRBJ2-1; no firm D call. Trimming took 1 base from V and 9 from J, leaving 10 bases between them. Germline values: CDR1 LGHDT, CDR2 YNNKEL (reference sequence). The CDR3 extends over 13 amino acids. The CDR3 sequence is CASSQGYYGEQFF. The CDR3 bases are TGTGCCAGCAGCCAAGGGTACTACGGTGAGCAGTTCTTC.

The gene calls are TRBV12-3 or TRBV12-4 and TRBJ1-5; 7 nucleotides line up with TRBD1. V lost 8 bases to trimming and J lost 3 bases; unmatched junction nucleotides: 13. This CDR3 is built from 16 residues. The CDR3 DNA is TGTGCCAGCGCCGGGGGCCAGGGGGATGTCAATCAGCCCCAGCATTTT. It is translated as CASAGGQGDVNQPQHF.

V and J are TRBV7-8 and TRBJ2-5; D not resolved. CDR3 size: 16 residues. Between the trimmed V and J ends, which lost 0 bases and 5 bases, there was a span of 16 bases. CDR1 SGHVS and CDR2 FQNEAQ come from the germline V gene. The CDR3: CASSLAFIGISETQYF. Written as DNA, the CDR3 is TGTGCCAGCAGCTTAGCTTTCATAGGGATCTCGGAGACCCAGTACTTC.

The chain has TRBV28 and TRBJ2-7, with TRBD2 matching 15 bases. Germline V lookup: CDR1 MDHEN, CDR2 SYDVKM. There are 17 residues in the CDR3. The trim removed 5 bases at V and 6 bases at J, leaving 11 bases unmatched. The chain's CDR3 is CASSPGLAGGFVPEQYF. As DNA, the CDR3 is TGTGCCAGCAGTCCCGGACTAGCGGGAGGGTTTGTCCCCGAGCAGTACTTC.

This rearrangement joins TRBV4-3 to TRBJ1-2, with no clear D. The CDR3 is 14 residues long. From germline, CDR1 is LGHNA and CDR2 YSLEER. V lost 4 bases and J lost 0, with 9 bases in between. The CDR3 region has the DNA TGCGCCAGCAGCCCGGGGTTGACTAACTATGGCTACACCTTC. Translated, it gives CASSPGLTNYGYTF.

A few counts support this clonotype. This chain joins TRBV25-1 and TRBJ1-5; TRBD1 might be the D (5 bases). The CDR3 runs 13 residues. Germline loops: CDR1 MGHDK, CDR2 SYGVNS. The V and J ends lost 8 bases and 8 bases respectively, with 16 bases between them. The CDR3 DNA reads as TGTGCCAGCGGAGGGACTTCCAGGGAGCCCCAGCATTTT. Translating gives CASGGTSREPQHF. Full variable domain (rest looked up from reference TRBV25-1 and TRBJ1-5): EADIYQTPRYLVIGTGKKITLECSQTMGHDKMYWYQQDPGMELHLIHYSYGVNSTEKGDLSSESTVSRIRTEHFPLTLESARPSHTSQYLCASGGTSREPQHFGDGTRLSIL.

This clonotype was recorded a few times. The chain couples TRBV5-1 to TRBJ2-1; D uncertain. The V end was cut by 1 base, the J end by 2 bases, with 7 bases between. The CDR3 is made up of 14 amino acids. CDR1 is SGHRS, CDR2 YFSETQ, per germline. The CDR3, as DNA: TGCGCCAGCAGCTTGCAAGAGGCCTACAATGAGCAGTTCTTC. This sequence encodes CASSLQEAYNEQFF.

This sequence joins TRBV24-1 and TRBJ2-1; D unresolved. The CDR3 is made up of 14 amino acids. Trimming took off 5 bases at V and 6 bases at J, with 13 bases between the two ends. Germline lookup yields CDR1 KGHDR and CDR2 SFDVKD. The CDR3 reads CATSASTISNEQFF. For the CDR3, the DNA is TGTGCCACCAGTGCCTCCACCATTTCCAATGAGCAGTTCTTC.

This sequence joins TRBV10-3 and TRBJ2-7; the D gene could be TRBD1 or TRBD2 (7 bases each). V gave up 6 bases and J gave up 0 bases, with 15 bases separating them. Germline V CDR1 and CDR2: ENHRY, SYGVKD. The CDR3 spans 15 residues. DNA of the CDR3: TGTGCCATCAGGGGGAGGGGGCCGAGCTCCTACGAGCAGTACTTC. Its protein product is CAIRGRGPSSYEQYF.

The chain couples TRBV7-9 to TRBJ2-7; TRBD1 aligns across 9 bases. This CDR3 spans 16 amino acids. CDR1 is SEHNR, CDR2 FQNEAQ, per germline (reference sequence). Trimming removed 4 bases from V and 2 bases from J; junction bases left unmatched: 9. DNA of the CDR3: TGTGCCAGCAGCTCATCCCGGGACAGGGTAACCTACGAGCAGTACTTC. Its protein product is CASSSSRDRVTYEQYF.